The next 26 T cell receptor beta chains were all read from a single sample in a study of T cell responses to AZD1222 COVID-19 vaccine. Clones were sequenced by immunoSEQ multiplex PCR, and TCRdb holds only the in-frame ones, with some missing. The data show some 130,000 clones, with about 93% seen just once and approximately 6.9% held by the top ten. This specimen was peripheral blood, taken 28 days after the second AZD1222 dose. The receptors were sampled from an adult who received the AZD1222 COVID-19 vaccine.

The chain recombines TRBV7-9 with TRBJ2-5; D gene uncertain. The CDR3 covers 15 residues. Germline CDR1 and CDR2: SEHNR and FQNEAQ (reference sequence). The V end was cut by 4 bases, the J end by 0 bases, with 12 bases between. The CDR3 region is CASSSNSVYQETQYF. CDR3 bases: TGTGCCAGCAGCTCCAACTCCGTGTACCAAGAGACCCAGTACTTC. The whole variable domain, filled in from reference TRBV7-9 and TRBJ2-5, reads DTGVSQNPRHKITKRGQNVTFRCDPISEHNRLYWYRQTLGQGPEFLTYFQNEAQLEKSRLLSDRFSAERPKGSFSTLEIQRTEQGDSAMYLCASSSNSVYQETQYFGPGTRLLVL.

The V gene is TRBV6-1, the J gene TRBJ1-1; D remains ambiguous. Germline assignment: CDR1 MNHNS and CDR2 SASEGT. This CDR3 has 14 amino acids. V was trimmed by 10 bases and J by 1 base, leaving 16 bases between them. The CDR3 spells CATYGIAPNTEAFF. The CDR3 DNA sequence: TGTGCCACCTATGGGATAGCACCGAACACTGAAGCTTTCTTT.

This chain links TRBV28 with TRBJ1-2; D unresolved. Trimming removed 3 bases from V and 4 bases from J, with 12 bases in between. Per the germline V gene, CDR1 is MDHEN and CDR2 is SYDVKM. CDR3 length equals 14 residues. The DNA of the CDR3 is TGTGCCAGCAGTTTGGGCACTCAAGGCTATGGCTACACCTTC. Translated, it gives CASSLGTQGYGYTF.

This chain uses TRBV7-6 with TRBJ1-1; no clear D gene. Germline CDR1 and CDR2: SGHVS and FNYEAQ. V lost 5 bases and J lost 1, with 11 bases in between. The CDR3 extends over 14 amino acids. The CDR3 DNA follows: TGTGCCAGCAGCCTAGAGGGCTCGAACACTGAAGCTTTCTTT. Protein sequence: CASSLEGSNTEAFF.

A single count supports this clone. This chain uses TRBV19 with TRBJ1-3, with D hard to call. This CDR3 has 11 amino acids. CDR1 and CDR2 from the germline V gene are LNHDA and SQIVND (reference sequence). Trimming shortened V by 7 bases and J by 4 bases, and 5 bases separated the two germline ends. In DNA, the CDR3 is TGTGCCAGTACGACGGGAAACACCATATATTTT. Protein sequence: CASTTGNTIYF.

The rearrangement links TRBV11-3 to TRBJ2-5, with 10 bases that match TRBD2. Trimming removed 2 bases from V and 4 bases from J; junction bases left unmatched: 10. This CDR3 contains 17 residues. Germline CDR1 reads SGHNT; CDR2 reads YENEEA. Here the CDR3 reads CASSLWGQRGGGETQYF. CDR3 in DNA: TGTGCCAGCAGCTTATGGGGACAGCGGGGGGGCGGAGAGACCCAGTACTTC.

The chain combines TRBV29-1 with TRBJ1-1; no clear D gene. The CDR3 is made up of 16 amino acids. Germline CDR1 reads SQVTM; CDR2 reads ANQGSEA. The V end was cut by 4 bases, the J end by 3 bases, with 21 bases between. CDR3 in DNA: TGCAGCGTTGCGGCCGCGGAAGGGCGGGGAGACACTGAAGCTTTCTTT. Encoded protein: CSVAAAEGRGDTEAFF.

The CDR3 bases are TGTGCCAGCAGCTCCCGACAGTTCCCTGGAAACACCATATATTTT. Its protein product is CASSSRQFPGNTIYF. The chain uses TRBV6-2 or TRBV6-3 and TRBJ1-3, with D perhaps TRBD1 (5 bases). V was shortened by 6 bases and J by 2 bases, with 14 bases between the two germline ends. Germline loops: CDR1 MNHEY, CDR2 SVGEGT. The CDR3 extends over 15 amino acids.

The rearrangement joins TRBV7-8 to TRBJ2-7; no clear D. CDR3 size: 13 residues. Trimming took 5 bases from V and 3 from J, leaving 11 bases between them. Germline assignment: CDR1 SGHVS and CDR2 FQNEAQ. The CDR3 spells CASSPWKYYEQYF. The CDR3 DNA reads TGTGCCAGCAGCCCCTGGAAGTACTACGAGCAGTACTTC.

V and J are TRBV5-4 and TRBJ1-2; the match to TRBD1 covers 7 bases. The CDR3 contains 19 residues. V was pared by 1 base and J by 5 bases, with 20 bases of the junction left unmatched. The V gene's germline CDR1 is SGHNT and CDR2 YYREEE (reference sequence). CDR3 nucleotide sequence: TGTGCCAGCAGCTTGTCCGGTTCCTGGACAGGCACCCTCTGGTATGGCTACACCTTC. Encoded protein: CASSLSGSWTGTLWYGYTF. The variable domain in full, completed from reference TRBV5-4 and TRBJ1-2, reads ETGVTQSPTHLIKTRGQQVTLRCSSQSGHNTVSWYQQALGQGPQFIFQYYREEENGRGNFPPRFSGLQFPNYSSELNVNALELDDSALYLCASSLSGSWTGTLWYGYTFGSGTRLTVV.

The V and J genes are TRBV6-5 and TRBJ1-5; D ambiguous. CDR1 is MNHEY and CDR2 is SVGAGI in the germline V gene. V was trimmed by 2 bases and J by 3 bases, leaving 8 bases between them. The CDR3 runs to 14 residues. CDR3 in DNA: TGTGCCAGCAGTTACATACGAGACAATCAGCCCCAGCATTTT. Translating it yields CASSYIRDNQPQHF.

The chain combines TRBV11-2 with TRBJ1-2, with TRBD1 identical over 8 bases. From germline, CDR1 is SGHAT and CDR2 FQNNGV. V was pared by 0 bases and J by 6 bases, with 3 bases of the junction left unmatched. CDR3 length: 14 amino acids. The CDR3 is CASSLDQGQDGYTF. CDR3 nucleotide sequence: TGTGCCAGCAGCTTAGACCAGGGACAGGATGGCTACACCTTC.

The gene calls are TRBV7-8 and TRBJ1-5; a weak D match, TRBD1 (5 bases). The germline CDR1 and CDR2 sequences are SGHVS and FQNEAQ. The germline V and J ends were trimmed by 6 bases and 3 bases, with 12 bases remaining between them. The CDR3 loop spans 14 amino acids. CDR3 loop: CASSPGRTNQPQHF. As DNA, the CDR3 is TGTGCCAGCAGTCCGGGACGGACCAATCAGCCCCAGCATTTT.

V is TRBV5-5 and J is TRBJ2-7; D ambiguous. Between the trimmed V and J ends, which lost 2 bases and 3 bases, there was a span of 6 bases. Germline CDR1 is SGHKS and CDR2 is YYEKEE (reference sequence). This CDR3 has 12 residues. The CDR3 coding sequence is TGTGCCAGCAGCTTCGACAACTACGAGCAGTACTTC. It is translated as CASSFDNYEQYF.

CDR3 bases: TGTGCCAGCAGTTTATCCGGGGCTGGCTACACCTTC. This translates into CASSLSGAGYTF. The V call is TRBV28, the J call TRBJ1-2; D perhaps matches TRBD1 (5 bases). Trimming removed 1 base from V and 7 bases from J, with 7 bases in between. This CDR3 comprises 12 residues. CDR1 MDHEN and CDR2 SYDVKM come from the germline V gene.

The rearrangement uses TRBV9 and TRBJ2-3, with 8 bases aligning to TRBD1. The CDR3 is made up of 15 amino acids. V shed 4 bases, J shed 1 base, and the junction held 5 bases outside the gene matches. Germline CDR1 and CDR2: SGDLS and YYNGEE. In nucleotides, the CDR3 is TGTGCCAGCAGCCCCTCAGGGGGCCGCACAGATACGCAGTATTTT. Translating it yields CASSPSGGRTDTQYF. Filled out from reference TRBV9 and TRBJ2-3, the complete variable domain reads DSGVTQTPKHLITATGQRVTLRCSPRSGDLSVYWYQQSLDQGLQFLIQYYNGEERAKGNILERFSAQQFPDLHSELNLSSLELGDSALYFCASSPSGGRTDTQYFGPGTRLTVL.

In its sample, this clone was seen a few times. The rearrangement joins TRBV27 to TRBJ2-5; TRBD2 aligns across 14 bases. CDR3 length equals 16 residues. V lost 6 bases to trimming and J lost 5 bases; unmatched junction nucleotides: 8. CDR1 and CDR2 (germline): MNHEY, SMNVEV (reference sequence). The CDR3 loop reads CASRTGTSGGRETQYF. In nucleotides, the CDR3 is TGTGCCAGCAGAACCGGGACTAGCGGGGGAAGGGAGACCCAGTACTTC.

This clone was counted only a few times. The chain is built from TRBV7-6 and TRBJ1-6, with no clear D. The V end lost 1 base, the J end lost 0 bases, and 7 bases lay between the germline ends. Germline CDR1 reads SGHVS; CDR2 reads FNYEAQ. This CDR3 has 16 residues. This chain's CDR3 is CASSLDGSSYNSPLHF. The CDR3 DNA is TGTGCCAGCAGCTTAGATGGCAGCTCCTATAATTCACCCCTCCACTTT.

This clone came up once. This CDR3 is CASSYSRMLVEAFF. In DNA, the CDR3 is TGTGCCAGCAGTTACTCCCGGATGCTTGTCGAAGCTTTCTTT. This chain joins TRBV6-2 or TRBV6-3 and TRBJ1-1; no reliable D call. This CDR3 contains 14 residues. Looked up from germline, CDR1 is MNHEY and CDR2 is SVGEGT. With 0 bases removed from V and 8 bases from J, the gap between germline ends came to 13 bases.

This sequence joins TRBV19 and TRBJ1-4, with D unclear. V lost 6 bases, J lost 0 bases, and 5 bases lay in between. Germline CDR1 is LNHDA and CDR2 is SQIVND (reference sequence). This CDR3 is built from 13 residues. CDR3 bases: TGTGCCAGTAGCGGTACAACTAATGAAAAACTGTTTTTT. It is translated as CASSGTTNEKLFF.

The chain is built from TRBV12-3 or TRBV12-4 and TRBJ1-1; D unresolved. The CDR3 covers 13 residues. V shed 6 bases and J shed 0 bases, with 8 bases lying between them. DNA of the CDR3: TGTGCCAGCAGCCCGAGATTGAACACTGAAGCTTTCTTT. Translating gives CASSPRLNTEAFF.

The chain joins TRBV11-2 to TRBJ1-2, with a possible D match to TRBD1 (6 bases). From germline, CDR1 is SGHAT and CDR2 FQNNGV. V lost 8 bases and J 4 bases, leaving 14 bases between the germline ends. The CDR3 covers 13 residues. CDR3 DNA: TGTGCCAGCCATGCCTTGACAGGCTATGGCTACACCTTC. Translation: CASHALTGYGYTF.

The J gene is TRBJ2-3, the V gene TRBV4-2, with TRBD2 identical over 10 bases. Per germline, CDR1 LGHNA and CDR2 YNFKEQ. Trimming removed 6 bases from V and 7 bases from J; junction bases left unmatched: 16. The CDR3 covers 17 residues. The CDR3 region is CASSTGQRGGRQNTQYF. CDR3 coding DNA: TGTGCCAGCAGTACAGGGCAGCGGGGGGGCCGTCAGAATACGCAGTATTTT.

The gene calls are TRBV7-9 and TRBJ2-7; D unresolved. The CDR3 is 12 amino acids. Per germline, CDR1 SEHNR and CDR2 FQNEAQ (reference sequence). V gave up 2 bases and J gave up 3 bases, with 5 bases separating them. CDR3 DNA sequence: TGTGCCAGCAGCTTAATTGACTACGAGCAGTACTTC. Amino acids: CASSLIDYEQYF.

This clone appeared once. The rearrangement links TRBV4-2 to TRBJ2-2; TRBD2 aligns across 14 bases. The CDR3 sequence is 18 residues long. The germline V gene has CDR1 LGHNA and CDR2 YNFKEQ. The V and J ends lost 5 bases and 5 bases, in that order; junction bases with no gene match: 10. The DNA for the CDR3 is TGTGCCAGCAGCGCCCGACTAGCGGGGGGGAGAGTTACCGGGGAGCTGTTTTTT. This translates into CASSARLAGGRVTGELFF.

This clone was counted a few times. J is TRBJ2-7 and V is TRBV5-6; tentatively, D is TRBD1 (7 bases). The V end lost 2 bases, the J end lost 3 bases, and 15 bases lay between the germline ends. The CDR3 is 15 residues long. The germline V gene has CDR1 SGHDT and CDR2 YYEEEE. The CDR3 region is CASSFLGGTDYEQYF. In nucleotides, the CDR3 is TGTGCCAGCAGCTTCCTTGGAGGGACAGACTACGAGCAGTACTTC.